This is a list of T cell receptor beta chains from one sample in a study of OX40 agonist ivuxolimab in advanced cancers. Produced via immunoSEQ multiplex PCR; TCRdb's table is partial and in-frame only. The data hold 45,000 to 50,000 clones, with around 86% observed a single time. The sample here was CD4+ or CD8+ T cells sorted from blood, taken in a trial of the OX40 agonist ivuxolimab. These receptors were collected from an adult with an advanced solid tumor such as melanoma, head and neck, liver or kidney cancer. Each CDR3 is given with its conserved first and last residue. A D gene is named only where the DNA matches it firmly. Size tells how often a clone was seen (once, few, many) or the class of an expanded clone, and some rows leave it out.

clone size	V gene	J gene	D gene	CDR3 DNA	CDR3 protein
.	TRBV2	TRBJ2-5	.	TGTGCCAGCAGTGTGCGGGAGACCCAGTACTTC	CASSVRETQYF
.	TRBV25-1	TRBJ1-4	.	TGTGCCAGCAGTGACGTTGCGTCAGGGAGGGAAAAACTGTTTTTT	CASSDVASGREKLFF
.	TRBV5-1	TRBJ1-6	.	TGCGCCAGCAGCTTGGACGGGACACGGAATTCACCCCTCCACTTT	CASSLDGTRNSPLHF
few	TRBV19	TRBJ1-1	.	TGTGCCAGTAGTATAGATCGGGCGAGGACTGAAGCTTTCTTT	CASSIDRARTEAFF
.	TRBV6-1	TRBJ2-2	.	TGTGCCAGCAGTGCAGGGTACACCGGGGAGCTGTTTTTT	CASSAGYTGELFF
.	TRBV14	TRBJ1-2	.	TGTGCCAGCAGCCGGCACAGGGTTAGTGGCTACACCTTC	CASSRHRVSGYTF
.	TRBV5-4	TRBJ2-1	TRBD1	TGTGCCAGCGGCCCCAAGGACAGGGATTACAATGAGCAGTTCTTC	CASGPKDRDYNEQFF
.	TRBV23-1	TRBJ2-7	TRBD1	TGCGCCAGCCCCGGGACAGGCCAGACCTACGAGCAGTACTTC	CASPGTGQTYEQYF
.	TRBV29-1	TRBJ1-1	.	TGCAGCGCCGGGTCACCCGGGGTCACTGAAGCTTTCTTT	CSAGSPGVTEAFF
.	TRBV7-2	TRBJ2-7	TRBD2	TGTGCCAGCAGCTTAACTAGCGGGCTCTCCTACGAGCAGTACTTC	CASSLTSGLSYEQYF
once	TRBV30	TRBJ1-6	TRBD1	TGTGCCTGGGTACCCTTGACAGGGGGGAATTCACCCCTCCACTTT	CAWVPLTGGNSPLHF
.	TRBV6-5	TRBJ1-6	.	TGTGCCAGCAGTCCAGGCAGGGGTTCACCCCTCCACTTT	CASSPGRGSPLHF
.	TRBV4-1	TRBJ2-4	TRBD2	TGCGCCAGCAGCCATGCCTTGACTAGCGGGAGGGCCAAAAACATTCAGTACTTC	CASSHALTSGRAKNIQYF
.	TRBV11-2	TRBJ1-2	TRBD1	TGTGCCAGCAGATCCAGGACAGGGAGGGACTATGGCTACACCTTC	CASRSRTGRDYGYTF